This record covers a single T cell receptor beta chain. Its antigen is not known. The sample originates from a study of vaccination effects on CD4 cells after COVID-19. Study context: Both of the two convalescent patients gave a sample, one 16 days and one a week before vaccination.

Antigen-specific CD4+ T cells were first expanded with viral peptide pools by the ViraFEST assay and only then sequenced. Culture lasted roughly 9 days before CD4+ T cell isolation. This individual contracted SARS-CoV-2 between March and December 2020, as verified by PCR. Measured with immunoSEQ multiplex PCR; TCRdb has only the in-frame clones, and not every one. The sample consists of about 27,000 clones, 75% to 80% of them appearing once. Trimming stripped 4 bases from V and 7 bases from J, with 11 bases between. Germline V gene sequence: CDR1 MNHEY, CDR2 SVGEGT. The length of the CDR3 is 13 residues.

Here the sequenced sample was CD4+ T cells from PBMCs cultured with HCoV-NL63 spike peptides, taken before COVID-19 vaccination. The TCR originated in a human donor who had a prior SARS-CoV-2 infection. The V call is TRBV6-2 or TRBV6-3, the J call TRBJ1-5, with D uncertain. CDR3 DNA: TGTGCCAGCAGTTTTGGGGTTGTCCAGCCCCAGCATTTT. Translated: CASSFGVVQPQHF.